These T cell receptor beta chains were read from a single sample in a study of cytomegalovirus exposure and HLA in healthy donors. Clones were read by immunoSEQ multiplex PCR, and TCRdb kept only the in-frame ones, dropping some. Of 130,000 to 150,000 clones in the sample, around 80% were seen once. Sequencing input: PBMCs. These receptors were collected from a female donor in good health and CMV-seronegative. The CDR3 runs from the conserved cysteine through the conserved F or W. D genes are given only for firm matches. Expanded clones get a size class; other rows say once, few or many, or leave the size out.

d_call	v_call	j_call	clone_size	cdr3_nt	cdr3_aa
.	TRBV2	TRBJ1-2	.	TGTGCCAGCAGTTTTGCCGCGACAGGACTCATTAACTATGGCTACACCTTC	CASSFAATGLINYGYTF
.	TRBV6-5	TRBJ1-5	few	TGTGCCAGCAGTGAGGCTTGGGATCAGCCCCAGCATTTT	CASSEAWDQPQHF
TRBD2	TRBV4-1	TRBJ2-3	few	TGCGCCAGCAGCCCAGGACTAGCGGGGGGAGCTGGGACGCAGTATTTT	CASSPGLAGGAGTQYF
TRBD1	TRBV6-5	TRBJ1-4	.	TGTGCCAGCAGTTTCGGACAGGGTGAAAAACTGTTTTTT	CASSFGQGEKLFF
.	TRBV4-1	TRBJ2-6	.	TGCGCCAGCAGCCAATTCAGGGGACCGACTGGGGCCAACGTCCTGACTTTC	CASSQFRGPTGANVLTF
TRBD1	TRBV23-1	TRBJ1-1	.	TGCGCCAGCAGTCAATGGGACAGCTTACGCGGAAACACTGAAGTTTTCTTT	CASSQWDSLRGNTEVFF
.	TRBV5-1	TRBJ2-7	.	TGCGCCAGCAGCCCGGATAAGACAGGTACCTACGAGCAGTACTTC	CASSPDKTGTYEQYF
.	TRBV14	TRBJ2-2	.	TGTGCCAGCAGCCAACTACGAGGGACCGGGGAGCTGTTTTTT	CASSQLRGTGELFF
TRBD1	TRBV5-1	TRBJ1-1	few	TGCGCCAGCAGCTGGCAGGGGGGAAACACTGAAGCTTTCTTT	CASSWQGGNTEAFF
.	TRBV11-2	TRBJ1-2	.	TGTGCCAGCAGCCCCGGAGCGAGTACACTCCTTTATGGCTACACCTTC	CASSPGASTLLYGYTF
.	TRBV9	TRBJ2-1	once	TGTGCCAGCAGCGTAGTAGGCAGCGGTCCTTACAATGAGCAGTTCTTC	CASSVVGSGPYNEQFF
.	TRBV14	TRBJ1-2	.	TGTGCCAGCAGCCCCTTCGGGCAGGGGTGGAACTATGGCTACACCTTC	CASSPFGQGWNYGYTF
.	TRBV5-5	TRBJ1-2	.	TGTGCCAGCAGCTTGGGGCCAAACTATGGCTACACCTTC	CASSLGPNYGYTF
.	TRBV28	TRBJ1-5	few	TGTGCCAGCAGTTTTCTAACCCAGCCCCAGCATTTT	CASSFLTQPQHF
.	TRBV28	TRBJ2-7	.	TGTGCCAGCAGTTTCCCCCATGGCAGCTCCTACGAGCAGTACTTC	CASSFPHGSSYEQYF
.	TRBV5-1	TRBJ1-1	few	TGCGCCAGCAGCTTGGCCCCGACACCATTGAACACTGAAGCTTTCTTT	CASSLAPTPLNTEAFF
.	TRBV19	TRBJ1-2	.	TGTGCCAGTCACTCGCTCGGCGATGGAGGTTATGGCTACACCTTC	CASHSLGDGGYGYTF
.	TRBV19	TRBJ1-6	.	TGTGCCAGTAGTACCATGACAGAGAATTCACCCCTCCACTTT	CASSTMTENSPLHF
TRBD1	TRBV5-6	TRBJ1-2	.	TGTGCCAGCAGCCCGGACAGGGGAGTGGGTGGCTACCCCTTC	CASSPDRGVGGYPF
.	TRBV19	TRBJ1-5	.	TGTGCCAGTGCCGAGGGGGGAGGGAATCAGCCCCAGCATTTT	CASAEGGGNQPQHF
.	TRBV28	TRBJ1-5	.	TGTGCCAGCAGCCCCCGGATGGGGCTGGGTAGCAATCAGCCCCAGCATTTT	CASSPRMGLGSNQPQHF
.	TRBV7-6	TRBJ2-3	.	TGTGCCAGCAGCCCAACTAGAGCGTCAGATACGCAGTATTTT	CASSPTRASDTQYF
.	TRBV11-1	TRBJ2-1	.	TGTGCCAGCAGCGCCTTAGGAGGGCTCAGTAATGAGCAGTTCTTC	CASSALGGLSNEQFF
TRBD2	TRBV7-2	TRBJ2-1	.	TGTGCCAGCAGTATAACTAGCGGGGTTTACAATGAGCAGTTCTTC	CASSITSGVYNEQFF
TRBD2	TRBV4-1	TRBJ2-5	.	TGCGCCAGCAGCCATCCTCAAACGGGAGGACGGGCTCAAGAGACCCAGTACTTC	CASSHPQTGGRAQETQYF
TRBD1	TRBV9	TRBJ1-2	once	TGTGCCAGCAGCGCACCACAGGGGGGCTACACCTTC	CASSAPQGGYTF
.	TRBV27	TRBJ1-1	.	TGTGCCAGCAAATCTTCGCGCGGGGGAACTGAAGCTTTCTTT	CASKSSRGGTEAFF